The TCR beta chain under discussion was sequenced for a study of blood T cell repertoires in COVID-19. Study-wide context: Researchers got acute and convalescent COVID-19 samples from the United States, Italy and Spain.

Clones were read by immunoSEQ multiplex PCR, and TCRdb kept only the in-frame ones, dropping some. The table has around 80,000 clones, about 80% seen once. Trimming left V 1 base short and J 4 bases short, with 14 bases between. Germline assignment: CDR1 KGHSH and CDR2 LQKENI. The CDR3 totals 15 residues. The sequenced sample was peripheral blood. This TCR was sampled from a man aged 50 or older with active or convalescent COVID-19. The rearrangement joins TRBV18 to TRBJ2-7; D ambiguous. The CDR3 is CASSPQATPGYEQYF. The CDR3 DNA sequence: TGTGCCAGCTCACCACAAGCCACCCCCGGGTACGAGCAGTACTTC.